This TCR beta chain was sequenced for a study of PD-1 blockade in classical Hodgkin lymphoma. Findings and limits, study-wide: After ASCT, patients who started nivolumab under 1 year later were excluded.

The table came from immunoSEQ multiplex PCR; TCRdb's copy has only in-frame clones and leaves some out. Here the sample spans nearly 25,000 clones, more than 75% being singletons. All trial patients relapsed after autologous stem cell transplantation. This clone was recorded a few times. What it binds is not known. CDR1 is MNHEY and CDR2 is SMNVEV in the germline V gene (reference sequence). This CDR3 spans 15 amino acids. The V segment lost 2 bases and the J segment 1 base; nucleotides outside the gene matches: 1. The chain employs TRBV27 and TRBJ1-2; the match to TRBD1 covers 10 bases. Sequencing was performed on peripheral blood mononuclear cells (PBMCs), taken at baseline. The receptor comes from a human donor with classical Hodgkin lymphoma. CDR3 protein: CASSLGTGVNYGYTF. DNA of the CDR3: TGTGCCAGCAGTTTAGGGACAGGGGTTAACTATGGCTACACCTTC.